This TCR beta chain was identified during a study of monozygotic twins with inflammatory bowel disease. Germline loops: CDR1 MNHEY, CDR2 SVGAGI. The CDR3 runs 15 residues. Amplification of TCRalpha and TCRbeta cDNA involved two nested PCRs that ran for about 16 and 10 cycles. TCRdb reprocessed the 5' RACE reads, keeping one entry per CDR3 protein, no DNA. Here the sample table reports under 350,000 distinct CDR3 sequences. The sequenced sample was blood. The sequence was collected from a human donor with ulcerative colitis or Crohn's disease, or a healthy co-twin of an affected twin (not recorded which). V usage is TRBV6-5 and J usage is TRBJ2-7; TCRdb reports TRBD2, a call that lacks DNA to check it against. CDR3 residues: CASSYWEGGRNEQYF.